This T cell receptor beta chain came from a study of cytomegalovirus exposure and HLA in healthy donors. Study findings and constraints: It was 150 to 200 TCR beta chains that were listed as cytomegalovirus-associated. Most TCR sequences proved rare, with some public TCRs found in many donors. CMV antigen specificity was confirmed in vitro for a few CMV-associated chains.

Concerning this clone itself: The target antigen is unknown.

The data were produced by immunoSEQ multiplex PCR, yet TCRdb's version contains in-frame clones alone and is incomplete. This sample has 110,000 or so clones, with 86% found just once. Germline-derived CDR1 and CDR2 are PRHDT and FYEKMQ (reference sequence). The CDR3 runs to 15 residues. J lost 7 bases, V lost 5 bases, and 11 bases had no gene match. V is TRBV13 and J is TRBJ2-7; 10 bases are shared with TRBD2. This sequence originates from a woman aged 18-29 years in good health and CMV-seropositive. The sample taken for sequencing was PBMCs. The CDR3: CASSGLAVLRGEQYF. The CDR3 DNA follows: TGTGCCAGCAGCGGACTAGCGGTCCTCCGAGGGGAGCAGTACTTC.